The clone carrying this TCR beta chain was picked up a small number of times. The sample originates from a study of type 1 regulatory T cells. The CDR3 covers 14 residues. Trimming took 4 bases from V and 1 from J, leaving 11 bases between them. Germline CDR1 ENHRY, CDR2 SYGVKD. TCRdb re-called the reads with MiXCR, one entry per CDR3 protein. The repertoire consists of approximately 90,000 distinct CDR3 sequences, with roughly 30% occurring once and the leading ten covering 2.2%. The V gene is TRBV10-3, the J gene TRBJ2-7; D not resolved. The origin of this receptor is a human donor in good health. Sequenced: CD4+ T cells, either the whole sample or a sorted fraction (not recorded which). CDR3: CAISGEHLSYEQYF. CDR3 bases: TGTGCCATCAGTGGAGAACACCTATCCTACGAGCAGTACTTC.